This T cell receptor (beta chain) was found in a study of shared clonotypes between healthy human individuals. Sequencing was performed with immunoSEQ multiplex PCR; in TCRdb, only in-frame clones are kept and a portion is missing. Of a few hundred thousand clones in the sample, more than 95% were seen once. This CDR3 has 16 amino acids. Trimming removed 4 bases from V and 0 bases from J, with 15 bases in between. Per germline, CDR1 SGHNT and CDR2 YYREEE (reference sequence). Only Caucasian adults living in Nashville, Tennessee served as donors. CD4+ cell separation produced CD45RA+ naive and CD45RA-negative memory subsets. As regards this clone: The target antigen is unknown.

Study results and limitations: In having few donors, the study represented limited genetic and exposure-history diversity. Relative to their counterparts shared across all four donors, non-shared clonotypes exhibited diminished generation probabilities.

This receptor was taken from a woman between 25 and 40 years old in good health. V and J are TRBV5-4 and TRBJ2-3; no definite D call. Sequenced input: naive CD4+ T cells sorted from blood. Noted subset: CD45RA+ positively selected. CDR3 amino acids: CASSKAARTSTDTQYF. DNA for the CDR3: TGTGCCAGCAGCAAGGCCGCGCGAACGAGCACAGATACGCAGTATTTT.